This T cell receptor (beta chain) was documented in a study of T cell repertoires in cytomegalovirus infection. Study in general: Recently identified HLA-C-restricted CMV epitopes and well-studied HLA-B-restricted CMV epitopes were used by the study. CMV infection plus the matching HLA type was flagged by public TCR beta signatures.

Turning to this clonotype: The antigen remains undetermined.

TCRdb re-derived calls from the reads in MiXCR, one entry per CDR3 protein. This table has approximately 910,000 distinct CDR3 sequences, approximately 30% appearing once. General study findings and limits: What dominated the ex vivo response were HLA-C-restricted CMV-specific TCR beta clonotypes. The cumulative frequency of public TCR beta families identified carriers of CMV plus the relevant HLA.

V dropped 8 bases and J dropped 0; count of bases not matched to a gene: 3. Germline assignment: CDR1 MNHEY and CDR2 SMNVEV (reference sequence). The CDR3 length is 15 residues. V usage is TRBV27 and J usage is TRBJ2-1, with 11 bases matching TRBD2. The sequence was obtained from a human donor in good health (CMV status not recorded). Some clones in this sample may be carry-over from other donors' samples. The sample was cultured CD8+ T cells from PBMCs, taken from culture after CMV antigen stimulation. The CDR3 protein is CASRLAGTSYNEQFF. CDR3 nucleotide sequence: TGTGCCAGCCGACTAGCGGGGACCTCCTACAATGAGCAGTTCTTC.